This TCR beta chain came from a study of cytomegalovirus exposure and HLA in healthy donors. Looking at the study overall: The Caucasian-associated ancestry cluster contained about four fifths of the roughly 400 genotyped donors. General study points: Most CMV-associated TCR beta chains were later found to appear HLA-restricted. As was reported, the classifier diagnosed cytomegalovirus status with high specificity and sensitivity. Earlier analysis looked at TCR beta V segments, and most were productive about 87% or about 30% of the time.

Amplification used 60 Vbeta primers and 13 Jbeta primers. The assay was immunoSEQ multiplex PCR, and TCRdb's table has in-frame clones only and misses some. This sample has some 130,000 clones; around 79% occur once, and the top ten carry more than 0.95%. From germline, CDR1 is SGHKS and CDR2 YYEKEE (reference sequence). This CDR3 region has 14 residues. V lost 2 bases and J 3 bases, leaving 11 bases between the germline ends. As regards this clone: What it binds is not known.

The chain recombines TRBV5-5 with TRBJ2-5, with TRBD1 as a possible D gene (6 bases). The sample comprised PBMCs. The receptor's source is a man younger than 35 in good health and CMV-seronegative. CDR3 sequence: CASSFKAGEETQYF. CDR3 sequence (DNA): TGTGCCAGCAGCTTTAAGGCAGGGGAAGAGACCCAGTACTTC.